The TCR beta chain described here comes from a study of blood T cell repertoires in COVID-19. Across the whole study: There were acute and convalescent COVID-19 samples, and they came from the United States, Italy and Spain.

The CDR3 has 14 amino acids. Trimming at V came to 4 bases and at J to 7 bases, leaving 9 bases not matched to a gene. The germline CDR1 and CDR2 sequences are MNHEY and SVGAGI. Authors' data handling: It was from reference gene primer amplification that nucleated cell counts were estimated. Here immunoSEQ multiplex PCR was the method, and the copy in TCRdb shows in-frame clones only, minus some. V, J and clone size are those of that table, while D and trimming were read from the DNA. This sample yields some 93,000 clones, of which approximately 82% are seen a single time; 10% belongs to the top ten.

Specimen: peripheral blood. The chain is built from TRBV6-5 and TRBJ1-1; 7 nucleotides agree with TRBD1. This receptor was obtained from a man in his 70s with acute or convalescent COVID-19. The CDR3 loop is CASSFSDRASEAFF. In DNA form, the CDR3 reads TGTGCCAGCAGTTTTTCTGACAGGGCAAGTGAAGCTTTCTTT.